Listed below are T cell receptor beta chains from one sample, sequenced in a study of shared clonotypes between healthy human individuals. Sequencing used immunoSEQ multiplex PCR; TCRdb keeps in-frame clones, though not all of them. This table holds 2 million to 3 million clones, more than 85% found once. Sequencing used naive CD4+ T cells from PBMCs. The receptors originated from a man between 18 and 35 years old in good health. Some clones in this sample may be carry-over from other donors' samples. The CDR3 runs from the conserved cysteine through the conserved F or W. D genes are given only for firm matches. A row's size may be missing; if present it is once, few, many or a size class.

j_call clone_size v_call d_call cdr3_length cdr3_nt cdr3_aa
TRBJ1-2 - TRBV5-1 - 14 TGCGCCAGCAGCTTGGTAGGGGGGCCCTATGGCTACACCTTC CASSLVGGPYGYTF
TRBJ2-1 once TRBV7-9 - 12 TGTGCCAGTGGACAGGGAGGGGATGAGCAGTTCTTC CASGQGGDEQFF
TRBJ1-1 - TRBV29-1 - 12 TGCAGCGTTGCGACACGTAACACTGAAGCTTTCTTT CSVATRNTEAFF
TRBJ2-7 - TRBV28 - 14 TGTGCCAGCAGTTTAAGCGGACAGACCTACGAGCAGTACTTC CASSLSGQTYEQYF
TRBJ2-7 - TRBV7-9 - 14 TGTGCCAGCAGCCTACAGGGGGGGTCCTACGAGCAGTACTTC CASSLQGGSYEQYF
TRBJ2-3 - TRBV5-1 - 14 TGCGCCAGCAGCTTAGCGGACAACACAGATACGCAGTATTTT CASSLADNTDTQYF
TRBJ2-7 - TRBV7-9 - 13 TGTGCCAGCAGCTTAGCATCCGCTTACGAGCAGTACTTC CASSLASAYEQYF
TRBJ2-5 - TRBV18 TRBD1 14 TGTGCCAGCTCACCACCCCAGGGGGCCGAGACCCAGTACTTC CASSPPQGAETQYF
TRBJ2-1 - TRBV5-1 - 16 TGCGCCAGCAGCGAAGGGTCCCTCAGCTCCTACAATGAGCAGTTCTTC CASSEGSLSSYNEQFF
TRBJ2-5 - TRBV5-1 TRBD2 15 TGCGCCAGCAGCTTGTCCCCTAGCGGTCAAGAGACCCAGTACTTC CASSLSPSGQETQYF
TRBJ1-2 - TRBV28 - 13 TGTGCCAGCTCCGGGGGGCTGAGCTATGGCTACACCTTC CASSGGLSYGYTF
TRBJ2-2 - TRBV7-3 TRBD1 16 TGTGCCAGCAGCAGCGGACAGGGGGCGCGAACCGGGGAGCTGTTTTTT CASSSGQGARTGELFF
TRBJ1-3 once TRBV18 - 15 TGTGCCAGCTCACCCACCACGGATTCTGGAAACACCATATATTTT CASSPTTDSGNTIYF
TRBJ1-1 once TRBV6-5 TRBD1 13 TGTGCCAGCAGAATCCCAGGGGGAGTTGAAGCTTTCTTT CASRIPGGVEAFF
TRBJ2-5 - TRBV5-1 - 15 TGCGCCAGCAGCTTGGGGGGGGCAGCCCAAGAGACCCAGTACTTC CASSLGGAAQETQYF
TRBJ2-3 - TRBV7-2 - 14 TGTGCCAGCAGCTTCTACGGGCCCACAGATACGCAGTATTTT CASSFYGPTDTQYF
TRBJ2-1 - TRBV28 - 14 TGTGCCAGCAGTTTATTCCCCCCCTACAATGAGCAGTTCTTC CASSLFPPYNEQFF